Listed here is a single T cell receptor (beta chain). The antigen this receptor binds is unknown. Base qualities were left out, and no much larger clone turns up one base away. TCRbeta CDR3 regions were amplified from genomic DNA by means of the immunoSEQ Assay, a bias-controlled multiplex PCR. On the study's bioinformatics: Nucleated cell counts per sample were estimated from amplification of reference gene primers within the assay. Sequence reads were collapsed and filtered to measure the absolute abundance of every unique TCRbeta CDR3 rearrangement. For each sample, productive Simpson clonality was calculated as the square root of Simpson's diversity index over productive rearrangements. TCRdb mirrors the immuneACCESS table, restricted to in-frame sequences. Some clones are absent from its copies; in checked studies, under half trace to an unresolved V gene, and the reason for the others is unknown. The V and J calls and the clone size are those of that table, but D and trimming were determined from the DNA. This sample holds tens of thousands of clones; around nine tenths were observed only once. The ten biggest clones cover around 10% of the sample.

The sample originates from a study of blood T cell repertoires in COVID-19 (TCRdb year 2020). Background on the whole study: Samples from collaborators originated in the United States, Italy and Spain and spanned both the acute and convalescent phases of COVID-19. Where available, HLA class I and class II types were obtained from metadata supplied by the sample provider rather than from assay-based typing. The repertoires were released in a freely available public database meant as a resource for research on the immune response to SARS-CoV-2. Samples came from the ongoing ImmuneRACE study (first 160 participants) plus 1,254 subjects from 6 global collaborators. The material from the prospective study consisted of cDNA or gDNA derived from T cells, B-cell-depleted T cells, or PBMCs. The dataset comprised deeply sampled blood TCRbeta repertoires from subjects exposed to, actively infected with, or recovered from COVID-19. A de-identified subject ID, COVID-19 status, age in years and sex were almost always included in the sample metadata. Study-level results and caveats: How much clinical and demographic metadata was included differed by source and by participant, and the metadata was provided uncurated.

Whole blood was collected in K2EDTA tubes by collaborating institutions according to the institutions' own protocols. Collaborator samples were shipped for TCRbeta analysis as frozen whole blood, isolated PBMCs, or DNA extracted from either sample type. The CDR3 numbers 15 residues from cysteine through phenylalanine. The kept DNA is CDR3 alone, 45 bases in frame from the first base. From V the trimming removes 7 bases and from J it removes 2 bases, while the gene matches leave 6 bases of the junction unaccounted for. Sequences LNHDA (CDR1) and SQIVND (CDR2) are obtained from the germline V gene (reference sequence).

This receptor was identified in a woman of 80 years or more with active COVID-19. Sequences were obtained from peripheral blood. The sequence is built from TRBV19 and TRBJ1-5, with 9 bases matching TRBD1. The DNA sequence is given as TGTGCCAGTATGGGACAGGGTTCGGGCAATCAGCCCCAGCATTTT. Its translation is CASMGQGSGNQPQHF.